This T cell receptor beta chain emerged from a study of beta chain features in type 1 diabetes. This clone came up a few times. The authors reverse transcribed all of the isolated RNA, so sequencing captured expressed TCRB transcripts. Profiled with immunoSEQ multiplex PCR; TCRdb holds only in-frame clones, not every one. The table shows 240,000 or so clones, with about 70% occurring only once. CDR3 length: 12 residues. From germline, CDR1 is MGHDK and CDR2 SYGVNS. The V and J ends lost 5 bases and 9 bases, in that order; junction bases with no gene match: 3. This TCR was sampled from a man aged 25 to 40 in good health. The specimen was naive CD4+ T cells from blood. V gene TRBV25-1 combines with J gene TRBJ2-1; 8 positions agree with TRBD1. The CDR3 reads CASSWTGSEQFF. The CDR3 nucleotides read TGTGCCAGCAGTTGGACAGGGTCTGAGCAGTTCTTC.